The 16 T cell receptor beta chains below come from one sample, sequenced in a study of blood T cell repertoires in COVID-19. Libraries were prepared by immunoSEQ multiplex PCR; TCRdb keeps only in-frame clonotypes and omits some of them. In the table there are over 200,000 clones, 65% to 85% of which are singletons. The sample was peripheral blood. These receptors all stem from a man aged 50 to 59 with active or convalescent COVID-19.

The chain employs TRBV9 and TRBJ2-1; D perhaps matches TRBD2 (6 bases). CDR1 and CDR2 from the germline V gene are SGDLS and YYNGEE. The CDR3 sequence is 15 residues long. The ends were cut back, 2 bases at V and 5 bases at J, with 14 bases in the middle. The CDR3 sequence is CASSVTGTPHNEQFF. As DNA, the CDR3 is TGTGCCAGCAGCGTTACCGGGACTCCGCACAATGAGCAGTTCTTC.

The chain employs TRBV9 and TRBJ2-2; TRBD2 matches at 8 bases. In germline, CDR1 is SGDLS, CDR2 YYNGEE. The CDR3 length is 15 residues. With 4 bases clipped from V and 0 bases from J, the junction kept 2 bases outside the gene matches. In DNA, the CDR3 is TGTGCCAGCAGCCCCGGGGGGGCGAACACCGGGGAGCTGTTTTTT. Translated, it gives CASSPGGANTGELFF.

This chain links TRBV5-6 with TRBJ1-2; 7 bases agree with TRBD1. Germline V gene sequence: CDR1 SGHDT, CDR2 YYEEEE. Losses at the gene ends were 7 bases for V and 8 bases for J; bases not matched to a gene: 11. This CDR3 contains 13 residues. The CDR3 region has the DNA TGTGCCAGCTTATCCGGGACAGTTTTCGGCTACACCTTC. Translated, it gives CASLSGTVFGYTF.

The chain has TRBV10-1 and TRBJ1-1; 10 nucleotides agree with TRBD1. Trimming removed 7 bases from V and 6 bases from J; junction bases left unmatched: 11. From germline, CDR1 is WNHNN and CDR2 SYGVQD (reference sequence). The CDR3 spans 15 residues. For the CDR3, the DNA is TGCGCCAGCACGGGGACAGGGGAACGGGCGGCTGAAGCTTTCTTT. As protein: CASTGTGERAAEAFF.

Details on this clone: Within the sample, other DNA sequences also encode this same CDR3. This chain joins TRBV29-1 and TRBJ2-1; 8 bases are shared with TRBD1. Germline V gene lookup returns CDR1 SQVTM and CDR2 ANQGSEA. The CDR3 covers 13 residues. The V segment lost 6 bases and the J segment 4 bases; nucleotides outside the gene matches: 5. DNA of the CDR3: TGCAGCGTCGGACAGGGTGGTTACAATGAGCAGTTCTTC. This gives the protein CSVGQGGYNEQFF.

The rearrangement uses TRBV9 and TRBJ2-3, with D tentatively TRBD1 (6 bases). Germline CDR1 reads SGDLS; CDR2 reads YYNGEE. This CDR3 region has 14 residues. V lost 5 bases and J lost 0, with 10 bases in between. CDR3 sequence (DNA): TGTGCCAGCAGGGGGCAGGGGAGCACAGATACGCAGTATTTT. Translating gives CASRGQGSTDTQYF.

The chain employs TRBV7-9 and TRBJ1-6; TRBD1 aligns across 7 bases. CDR3 length: 15 residues. Trimming cost V 4 bases and J 6 bases; bases outside gene matches: 6. Germline assignment: CDR1 SEHNR and CDR2 FQNEAQ (reference sequence). CDR3 nucleotide sequence: TGTGCCAGCAGCTCTGACAGGGTACCTAATTCACCCCTCCACTTT. As protein: CASSSDRVPNSPLHF. Variable domain in full (rest from reference TRBV7-9 and TRBJ1-6): DTGVSQNPRHKITKRGQNVTFRCDPISEHNRLYWYRQTLGQGPEFLTYFQNEAQLEKSRLLSDRFSAERPKGSFSTLEIQRTEQGDSAMYLCASSSDRVPNSPLHFGNGTRLTVT.

This chain joins TRBV19 and TRBJ1-1; tentatively, D is TRBD1 (5 bases). The CDR3 length is 13 residues. Germline loops: CDR1 LNHDA, CDR2 SQIVND (reference sequence). V shed 6 bases and J shed 2 bases, with 10 bases lying between them. CDR3 loop: CASRDILNTEAFF. CDR3 sequence (DNA): TGTGCCAGTAGGGACATCCTTAACACTGAAGCTTTCTTT.

The chain recombines TRBV15 with TRBJ1-5; D gene uncertain. The V end lost 5 bases, the J end lost 0 bases, and 2 bases lay between the germline ends. CDR3 length: 12 residues. The germline CDR1 and CDR2 sequences are LNHNV and YYDKDF (reference sequence). CDR3 sequence: CATSRSNQPQHF. The CDR3 DNA sequence: TGTGCCACCAGCCGTAGCAATCAGCCCCAGCATTTT.

The V gene is TRBV28, the J gene TRBJ1-2, with unresolved D. With 5 bases removed from V and 5 bases from J, the gap between germline ends came to 12 bases. The germline gives CDR1 MDHEN, CDR2 SYDVKM. The CDR3 is 13 amino acids. DNA of the CDR3: TGTGCCAGCAGTCTCGAGGGATGGTATGGCTACACCTTC. Protein: CASSLEGWYGYTF.

This clone was observed a handful of times. The V gene is TRBV7-6, the J gene TRBJ1-6, with 9 positions matching TRBD1. Germline V gene sequence: CDR1 SGHVS, CDR2 FNYEAQ. This CDR3 has 15 residues. After removal of 4 bases from V and 9 bases from J, the junction contained 7 bases not matched to a gene. The CDR3 region is CASSSTGGDGSPLHF. CDR3 coding DNA: TGTGCCAGCAGCTCAACAGGGGGCGACGGTTCACCCCTCCACTTT. Full variable domain (rest looked up from reference TRBV7-6 and TRBJ1-6): GAGVSQSPRYKVTKRGQDVALRCDPISGHVSLYWYRQALGQGPEFLTYFNYEAQQDKSGLPNDRFSAERPEGSISTLTIQRTEQRDSAMYRCASSSTGGDGSPLHFGNGTRLTVT.

This clone came up a few times. The V gene is TRBV30, the J gene TRBJ2-2; 13 bases are a match to TRBD2. The CDR3 is made up of 19 amino acids. Germline-derived CDR1 and CDR2 are GTSNPN and SVGIG (reference sequence). The junction had 11 bases not matched to a gene; V was cut back by 0 bases and J by 4 bases. CDR3 protein: CAWSVFRLAGGDGTGELFF. The CDR3, as DNA: TGTGCCTGGAGTGTCTTCCGACTAGCGGGGGGAGATGGCACCGGGGAGCTGTTTTTT.

V and J are TRBV5-6 and TRBJ2-5; D might be TRBD2 (5 bases). Per germline, CDR1 SGHDT and CDR2 YYEEEE. This CDR3 spans 14 amino acids. V dropped 6 bases and J dropped 4 bases, with 16 bases sitting between them. The CDR3, as DNA: TGTGCCAGCACCCCGGGGTTCGGCGTAGAGACCCAGTACTTC. It encodes CASTPGFGVETQYF. The full variable domain, in which reference TRBV5-6 and TRBJ2-5 provide the parts outside the CDR3, is DAGVTQSPTHLIKTRGQQVTLRCSPKSGHDTVSWYQQALGQGPQFIFQYYEEEERQRGNFPDRFSGHQFPNYSSELNVNALLLGDSALYLCASTPGFGVETQYFGPGTRLLVL.

The DNA of the CDR3 is TGTGCCAGCAGCCCAACAGGGAACTATGGCTACACCTTC. Its protein product is CASSPTGNYGYTF. This chain uses TRBV7-9 with TRBJ1-2; D is perhaps TRBD1 (6 bases). From germline, CDR1 is SEHNR and CDR2 FQNEAQ (reference sequence). The CDR3 has 13 residues. Trimming left V 5 bases short and J 2 bases short, with 9 bases between.

This clone was detected many times. The chain links TRBV13 to TRBJ2-1; 9 bases are shared with TRBD2. The CDR3 covers 13 residues. With V trimmed by 2 bases and J by 10 bases, 3 bases remained unmatched. The germline V gene encodes CDR1 PRHDT and CDR2 FYEKMQ (reference sequence). Here the CDR3 reads CASSLTSGQEQFF. For the CDR3, the DNA is TGTGCCAGCAGCTTAACTAGCGGGCAGGAGCAGTTCTTC.

The DNA for the CDR3 is TGCGCCAGCAGCCAAGAGAGACTAGCGCGGCAAGAGACCCAGTACTTC. Its protein is CASSQERLARQETQYF. The chain uses TRBV4-3 and TRBJ2-5; 8 bases are a match to TRBD2. This CDR3 region has 16 residues. J lost 2 bases, V lost 0 bases, and 5 bases had no gene match. The germline gives CDR1 LGHNA, CDR2 YSLEER.